The rows below give T cell receptor beta chains drawn from one sample of a study of blood T cell repertoires in COVID-19. The method was immunoSEQ multiplex PCR; TCRdb's version includes in-frame clones alone and lacks a portion of them. The profile covers about 89,000 clones, with about three quarters appearing a single time and approximately 14% taken by the ten largest. The sample consisted of peripheral blood. These receptor sequences come from a woman of 80 years or more with acute or convalescent COVID-19. CDR3s include the opening cysteine and the closing phenylalanine or tryptophan. The D gene is left open where the match is weak.

V	D	J	CDR3
TRBV18	TRBD1	TRBJ2-7	CASSPSRQGYEQYF
TRBV10-1	NA	TRBJ1-2	CASSENRQALNYGYTF
TRBV7-2	NA	TRBJ2-3	CASSLATWSADTQYF
TRBV12-5	TRBD2	TRBJ2-7	CASGLGTGRVREQYF
TRBV7-8	TRBD2	TRBJ2-5	CASSHWGGTQETQYF
TRBV11-2	TRBD1	TRBJ2-1	CASSRDRGLMSYNEQFF
TRBV7-8	NA	TRBJ1-5	CASSRRGNQPQHF
TRBV19	TRBD1	TRBJ1-5	CASTPDREDQPQHF
TRBV5-4	NA	TRBJ2-5	CASSLAVGHLQETQYF
TRBV5-6	TRBD2	TRBJ2-5	CASSESGTSVAETQYF
TRBV6-5	TRBD2	TRBJ2-5	CASKFQLADQETQYF
TRBV5-4	TRBD2	TRBJ2-1	CASSLDLAGYNEQFF
TRBV5-4	TRBD2	TRBJ2-7	CASSLASGGSYEQYF
TRBV6-4	NA	TRBJ1-3	CANTSRGVGNTIYF
TRBV28	NA	TRBJ1-2	CASSLLGQVLFYGYTF
TRBV2	NA	TRBJ2-2	CASSERLARSGELFF
TRBV28	NA	TRBJ1-4	CASSTFRGPANEKLFF
TRBV12-3/TRBV12-4	NA	TRBJ1-2	CASSPNRRSSYTF
TRBV19	NA	TRBJ1-5	CASSIGTSLSNQPQHF
TRBV28	NA	TRBJ1-2	CASSRTVGFTF
TRBV5-4	NA	TRBJ2-3	CASSQEGKSDTQYF
TRBV10-3	TRBD2	TRBJ2-1	CAISEAGGLSEQFF
TRBV7-3	TRBD1	TRBJ1-2	CASSSGTAPYGYTF
TRBV19	TRBD1	TRBJ2-1	CASSIGDRAGNEQFF
TRBV7-2	NA	TRBJ2-3	CASSLVGRASTDTQYF
TRBV2	TRBD1	TRBJ2-1	CASSGDRGAREEQFF
TRBV7-8	NA	TRBJ2-1	CASSSTLSPRVKFF
TRBV9	NA	TRBJ1-6	CASSFGGLGNSPLHF
TRBV19	TRBD1	TRBJ1-5	CASSTSGTGSNQPQHF
TRBV19	TRBD1	TRBJ1-1	CASALRGRVTEAFF